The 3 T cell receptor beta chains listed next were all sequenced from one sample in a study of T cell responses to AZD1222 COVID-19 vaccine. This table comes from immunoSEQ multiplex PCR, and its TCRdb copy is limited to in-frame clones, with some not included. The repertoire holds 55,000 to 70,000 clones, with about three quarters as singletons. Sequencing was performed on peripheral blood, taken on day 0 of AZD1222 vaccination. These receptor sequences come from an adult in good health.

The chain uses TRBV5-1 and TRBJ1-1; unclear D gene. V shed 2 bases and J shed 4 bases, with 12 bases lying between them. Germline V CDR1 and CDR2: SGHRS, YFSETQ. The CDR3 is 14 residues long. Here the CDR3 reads CASSLTRLGTEAFF. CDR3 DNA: TGCGCCAGCAGCTTAACGCGCTTGGGCACTGAAGCTTTCTTT.

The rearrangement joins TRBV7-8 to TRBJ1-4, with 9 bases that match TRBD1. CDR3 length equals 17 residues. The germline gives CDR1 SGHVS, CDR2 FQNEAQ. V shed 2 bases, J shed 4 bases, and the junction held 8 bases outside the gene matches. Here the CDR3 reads CASSLSETGGNNEKLFF. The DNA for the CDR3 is TGTGCCAGCAGCTTATCTGAGACAGGGGGTAATAATGAAAAACTGTTTTTT.

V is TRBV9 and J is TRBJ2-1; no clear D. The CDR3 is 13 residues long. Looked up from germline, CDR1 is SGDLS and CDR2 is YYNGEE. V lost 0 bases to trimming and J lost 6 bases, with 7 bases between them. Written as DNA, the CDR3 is TGTGCCAGCAGCGTAGGACTTCGCAATGAGCAGTTCTTC. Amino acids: CASSVGLRNEQFF.